This T cell receptor (beta chain) was documented in a study of blood T cell repertoires in COVID-19. The overall study: Both acute and convalescent COVID-19 samples were obtained from the United States, Italy and Spain. PBMCs, B-cell-depleted T cells, or T cells were the source of the cDNA or gDNA that made up the material.

With 0 bases removed from V and 0 bases from J, the gap between germline ends came to 13 bases. CDR3 size: 17 residues. Germline V gene lookup returns CDR1 SGDLS and CDR2 YYNGEE. In the authors' workflow: From reference gene primer amplification, estimates of nucleated cell counts were derived. Clones were read by immunoSEQ multiplex PCR, and TCRdb kept only the in-frame ones, dropping some. V and J calls and clone size follow that table, whereas D and trimming were derived from the DNA. The sample includes more than 150,000 clones, 80% to 85% of them seen just once. V is TRBV9 and J is TRBJ1-3, with D uncertain. The sequence came from a woman aged 25 to 39 with acute or convalescent COVID-19. The sample comprised peripheral blood. The CDR3, as DNA: TGTGCCAGCAGCGTAGACCTCCGGAGCGTCTCTGGAAACACCATATATTTT. Protein: CASSVDLRSVSGNTIYF.